This TCR beta chain derives from a study of blood T cell repertoires in COVID-19. Study details: Acute-phase and convalescent COVID-19 samples originated in the United States, Italy and Spain. Nucleic acid was either cDNA or gDNA, and it came from T cells, B-cell-depleted T cells, or PBMCs.

Original methodology: For nucleated cells, counts were estimated from reference gene primer amplification. Method: immunoSEQ multiplex PCR; TCRdb's copy keeps in-frame clones and lacks some. The V and J calls and the clone size are those of that table, but D and trimming were determined from the DNA. Here the sample spans approximately 270,000 clones, roughly 84% being singletons. Patients at the Seattle site were enrolled during active infection and followed longitudinally. V was pared by 5 bases and J by 4 bases, with 9 bases of the junction left unmatched. The CDR3 has 17 residues. CDR1 and CDR2 from the germline V gene are LNHDA and SQIVND (reference sequence).

Input material: peripheral blood. The rearrangement joins TRBV19 to TRBJ2-3; 13 positions match TRBD2. The source is a person aged 65-85 years with COVID-19, enrolled during active disease. The CDR3 region has the DNA TGTGCCAGTAGTCTCAGCGGACTAGCGGGAGCCCCAGATACGCAGTATTTT. It codes for CASSLSGLAGAPDTQYF.